This entry features one TCR beta chain sequence. The data belong to a study of shared clonotypes between healthy human individuals. Germline CDR1 MNHEY, CDR2 SMNVEV (reference sequence). The CDR3 covers 13 residues. V gave up 2 bases and J gave up 7 bases, with 12 bases separating them. Naive CD8 isolation took CD45RO-negative cells positively selected for CCR7 and excluded terminally differentiated effector memory CD45RA+ cells. Assay: immunoSEQ multiplex PCR; the TCRdb copy retains only in-frame clones and omits some. The sample comprises about 680,000 clones, roughly 94% of which are singletons, and about 24% rests with the top ten.

The sequence was obtained from a young man in good health. Sequencing was carried out using naive CD8+ T cells sorted from blood. The chain recombines TRBV27 with TRBJ2-7; tentatively, D is TRBD1 (6 bases). CDR3 sequence reads: CASSLGQTLEQYF. DNA for the CDR3: TGTGCCAGCAGTTTAGGACAGACCCTGGAGCAGTACTTC.